Shown below are 32 T cell receptor beta chains from a single sample sequenced in a study of read filtering for tumor transcriptome and immune sequencing. The library was built from roughly 400 ng RNA with molecular barcoded adaptors for alpha/delta and beta/gamma chains. One entry per CDR3 protein, called by TCRdb with MiXCR from the reads. The sample yields 130,000 or so distinct CDR3 sequences, approximately 13% seen once. The sequenced sample consisted of a population of CD138-negative cells sorted from bone marrow. Receptor source: a donor over 35 with multiple myeloma.

This clonotype was counted at least ten times. V gene TRBV12-3 or TRBV12-4 combines with J gene TRBJ2-1, with D possibly being TRBD1 or TRBD2 (5 bases each). The V and J ends lost 6 bases and 3 bases respectively, with 12 bases between them. The CDR3 covers 14 residues. CDR3 residues: CASSPGTGYNEQFF. CDR3 nucleotide sequence: TGTGCCAGCAGCCCCGGGACGGGCTACAATGAGCAGTTCTTC.

The table lists this clonotype with a few counts. One base away lies a much larger clone, so this may be a sequencing read error. The rearrangement links TRBV18 to TRBJ2-1; D tentatively reads TRBD1 or TRBD2 (5 bases each). The CDR3 totals 15 residues. The V gene's germline CDR1 is KGHSH and CDR2 LQKENI. The CDR3, as DNA: TGTGCCAGCTCACCTCAAAGAGGGACCTACAATGGGCAGTTCTTC. Residues: CASSPQRGTYNGQFF.

This clonotype occurred many times. This chain links TRBV2 with TRBJ1-1; the D gene is possibly TRBD1 (6 bases). This CDR3 contains 14 residues. V shed 3 bases and J shed 3 bases, with 11 bases lying between them. Germline values: CDR1 SNHLY, CDR2 FYNNEI. CDR3 bases: TGTGCCAGCAGTGACAGGGGAGGTGACACTGAAGCTTTCTTT. Amino acid sequence: CASSDRGGDTEAFF.

The CDR3 nucleotides are TGTGCCACTGTTAAATGGGAGACCCAGTACTTC. It yields the protein CATVKWETQYF. The V and J genes are TRBV28 and TRBJ2-5; D is undetermined. V lost 10 bases and J lost 5, with 11 bases in between. Germline CDR1 is MDHEN and CDR2 is SYDVKM. The CDR3 is 11 residues long.

This clonotype was observed many times. The chain couples TRBV5-6 to TRBJ2-2; a possible D gene is TRBD2 (5 bases). The CDR3 covers 14 residues. Germline V lookup: CDR1 SGHDT, CDR2 YYEEEE. V lost 2 bases and J 2 bases, leaving 7 bases between the germline ends. The CDR3 nucleotides are TGTGCCAGCAGCTTTCCTAGCAACACCGGGGAGCTGTTTTTT. Protein: CASSFPSNTGELFF.

This clonotype has at least ten counts. The DNA of the CDR3 is TGTGCCTCCGGGACTAGCGGGAGAGATACGCAGTATTTT. Amino acids: CASGTSGRDTQYF. The chain employs TRBV10-3 and TRBJ2-3, with 14 positions matching TRBD2. V lost 11 bases and J lost 5; bases outside the gene matches: 3. The CDR3 runs 13 residues. Germline V CDR1 and CDR2: ENHRY, SYGVKD.

This clonotype was seen many times. V and J are TRBV6-2 or TRBV6-3 and TRBJ2-7; TRBD1 agrees at 7 bases. V was clipped by 2 bases and J by 2 bases; unmatched bases: 3. This CDR3 comprises 14 residues. CDR1 MNHEY and CDR2 SVGEGT come from the germline V gene. DNA of the CDR3: TGTGCCAGCAGTTACAGACAGGGAGCCTACGAGCAGTACTTC. It encodes CASSYRQGAYEQYF.

This clonotype was observed a few times. Possible read error: a much larger clone is one base away. The V gene is TRBV6-2 or TRBV6-3, the J gene TRBJ2-1, with D perhaps matching TRBD1 or TRBD2 (5 bases each). This CDR3 has 16 amino acids. Trimming left V 2 bases short and J 9 bases short, with 20 bases between. The germline CDR1 and CDR2 sequences are MNHEY and SVGEGT. The CDR3 sequence is CASSYPELSGAGEQFF. The CDR3 DNA follows: TGTGCCAGCAGTTACCCTGAGCTAAGTGGGGCGGGTGAGCAGTTCTTC.

The chain carries TRBV12-3 or TRBV12-4 and TRBJ1-5, with D maybe TRBD1 (5 bases). The CDR3 runs to 15 residues. V lost 5 bases and J 1 base, leaving 12 bases between the germline ends. Here the CDR3 DNA reads TGTGCCAGCAGTCCTGGGGGTAGAAGCAATCAGCCCCAGCATTTT. Its protein is CASSPGGRSNQPQHF.

With regard to this clonotype: A much larger clone differs by one base, so this may be a read error. The rearrangement links TRBV15 to TRBJ1-2; possibly TRBD1 for D (6 bases). This CDR3 contains 14 residues. CDR1 and CDR2 from the germline V gene are LNHNV and YYDKDF (reference sequence). The CDR3 sequence is CATCRAGANYGYTF. Here the CDR3 DNA reads TGTGCCACCTGCAGAGCAGGGGCGAACTATGGCTACACCTTC.

The V call is TRBV7-2, the J call TRBJ2-5, with 8 bases aligning to TRBD2. Trimming removed 3 bases from V and 3 bases from J; junction bases left unmatched: 15. The CDR3 is 18 residues long. Germline V CDR1 and CDR2: SGHTA, FQGNSA. The CDR3 region has the DNA TGTGCCAGCAGCTTTGCCAATGGAGTAGCGGGACGGAAAGAGACCCAGTACTTC. Translating gives CASSFANGVAGRKETQYF. The complete variable domain, with remaining parts taken from reference TRBV7-2 and TRBJ2-5, reads GAGVSQSPSNKVTEKGKDVELRCDPISGHTALYWYRQSLGQGLEFLIYFQGNSAPDKSGLPSDRFSAERTGGSVSTLTIQRTQQEDSAVYLCASSFANGVAGRKETQYFGPGTRLLVL.

Concerning this clonotype: Given a much more abundant clone one base away, this may be a read error. V usage is TRBV7-2 and J usage is TRBJ1-2; TRBD1 might be the D (5 bases). The CDR3 covers 12 residues. Trimming left V 7 bases short and J 3 bases short, with 9 bases between. Germline assignment: CDR1 SGHTA and CDR2 FQGNSA. CDR3 sequence reads: CASNPTDYGYTF. Here the CDR3 DNA reads TGTGCCAGCAACCCGACAGACTATGGCTACACCTTC.

The table lists this clonotype with many counts. V and J are TRBV19 and TRBJ2-7; D is possibly TRBD1 (6 bases). Trimming removed 4 bases at V and 2 bases at J, with 15 bases between. The CDR3 sequence is 15 residues long. Germline V gives CDR1 LNHDA, CDR2 SQIVND (reference sequence). This CDR3 reads CASSNVRDTTYEQYF. The CDR3 nucleotides read TGTGCCAGTAGTAACGTACGGGACACAACCTACGAGCAGTACTTC. The whole variable domain, remainder taken from reference TRBV19 and TRBJ2-7, is DGGITQSPKYLFRKEGQNVTLSCEQNLNHDAMYWYRQDPGQGLRLIYYSQIVNDFQKGDIAEGYSVSREKKESFPLTVTSAQKNPTAFYLCASSNVRDTTYEQYFGPGTRLTVT.

In its sample, this clonotype was seen a few times. The rearrangement uses TRBV20-1 and TRBJ2-3, with 9 nucleotides matching TRBD2. The germline V gene has CDR1 DFQATT and CDR2 SNEGSKA (reference sequence). The CDR3 contains 18 residues. The V gene end was trimmed by 0 bases and the J gene end by 4 bases; junction bases not matched to a gene: 14. CDR3 nucleotide sequence: TGCAGTGCTAGAGATACCCTACTGGCGGGAGGGCCGGCAGATACGCAGTATTTT. Translation gives CSARDTLLAGGPADTQYF.

This clonotype was found many times. The chain is built from TRBV6-2 or TRBV6-3 and TRBJ2-2, with D possibly being TRBD2 (5 bases). CDR3 length equals 12 residues. The V gene lost 6 bases and the J gene lost 7 bases, with 9 bases spanning the gap. The germline V gene encodes CDR1 MNHEY and CDR2 SVGEGT. The CDR3 DNA is TGTGCCAGCAGCCAGCGGTTCGGGGAGCTGTTTTTT. Its translation is CASSQRFGELFF.

Ten or more counts support this clonotype. The chain uses TRBV5-1 and TRBJ2-3; tentatively, D is TRBD1 (7 bases). Germline V gene data show CDR1 as SGHRS and CDR2 as YFSETQ. V was cut by 4 bases and J by 0 bases, with 12 bases left in between. This CDR3 is 15 amino acids long. CDR3 sequence reads: CASSAGQPSTDTQYF. DNA of the CDR3: TGCGCCAGCAGCGCGGGACAGCCTAGCACAGATACGCAGTATTTT.

This chain uses TRBV7-8 with TRBJ2-2; TRBD2 aligns across 9 bases. V dropped 5 bases and J dropped 6; count of bases not matched to a gene: 7. Germline values: CDR1 SGHVS, CDR2 FQNEAQ. The CDR3 has 15 residues. The CDR3 sequence is CASSLGLAFSGELFF. CDR3 coding DNA: TGTGCCAGCAGCCTGGGACTAGCTTTCTCCGGGGAGCTGTTTTTT.

This clonotype was seen many times. The V and J genes are TRBV12-3 or TRBV12-4 and TRBJ2-1; 12 nucleotides line up with TRBD1. The CDR3 runs to 16 residues. V shed 6 bases and J 8 bases; nucleotides not matched to a gene: 11. The CDR3 DNA follows: TGTGCCAGCAGATCCTCGGGACAGGGGGCGCGGGATGAGCAGTTCTTC. Translating it yields CASRSSGQGARDEQFF.

This clonotype has just a few counts. This could be a read error, since a much larger clone is one nucleotide away. The chain is built from TRBV7-9 and TRBJ1-1, with 7 bases aligning to TRBD1. The ends lost 5 bases at V and 0 bases at J; junction bases unmatched: 12. CDR1 SEHNR and CDR2 FQNEAQ come from the germline V gene (reference sequence). There are 17 residues in the CDR3. DNA of the CDR3: TGTGCCAGCAGCCTCAACAGGGGCCGCGCCCTGAACACTGAAGCTTTCTTT. Its translation: CASSLNRGRALNTEAFF.

On this clonotype itself: Possible read error: a much larger clone is one base away. V gene TRBV6-2 or TRBV6-3 combines with J gene TRBJ1-1; D call uncertain. The V and J ends lost 6 bases and 1 base respectively, with 12 bases between them. The CDR3 consists of 14 residues. Germline V gene lookup returns CDR1 MNHEY and CDR2 SVGEGT. The CDR3 here is CASRLIGPNTEAFF. CDR3 coding DNA: TGTGCCAGCAGGCTTATAGGACCGAACACTGAAGCTTTCTTT.

This rearrangement joins TRBV4-2 to TRBJ2-7; 10 bases agree with TRBD2. J gave up 1 base and V 1 base, and 13 bases lay outside the gene matches. This CDR3 is built from 19 residues. Per germline, CDR1 LGHNA and CDR2 YNFKEQ. The CDR3 bases are TGTGCCAGCAGCCAAGCCCCCCGGGGAGCGGGAGGGGGATCCTACGAGCAGTACTTC. Translated: CASSQAPRGAGGGSYEQYF.

This clonotype occurred many times. The CDR3 region is CASSQGQYYNEQFF. DNA for the CDR3: TGTGCCAGCAGCCAGGGACAGTACTACAATGAGCAGTTCTTC. The genes are TRBV14 and TRBJ2-1, with 7 bases matching TRBD1. Germline V CDR1 and CDR2: SGHDN, FVKESK. The CDR3 spans 14 residues. Losses at the gene ends were 3 bases for V and 3 bases for J; bases not matched to a gene: 2.

This clonotype was detected many times. The chain joins TRBV20-1 to TRBJ2-1, with TRBD2 identical over 7 bases. The CDR3 runs to 15 residues. With 6 bases clipped from V and 3 bases from J, the junction kept 11 bases outside the gene matches. CDR1 and CDR2 from the germline V gene are DFQATT and SNEGSKA (reference sequence). The CDR3 protein is CSAADLAADYNEQFF. The CDR3 coding sequence is TGCAGTGCGGCCGATCTAGCGGCCGACTACAATGAGCAGTTCTTC.

This clonotype was observed a few times. This chain uses TRBV10-3 with TRBJ2-7; TRBD2 is a possible D gene (6 bases). The CDR3 loop spans 15 amino acids. Germline V gene data show CDR1 as ENHRY and CDR2 as SYGVKD. V was trimmed by 6 bases and J by 3 bases, leaving 18 bases between them. The CDR3 reads CAIRPSTGESYEQYF. In DNA, the CDR3 is TGTGCCATCAGGCCGTCTACGGGGGAAAGCTACGAGCAGTACTTC.

This clonotype was counted at least ten times. This chain connects TRBV2 to TRBJ2-4; 11 bases map to TRBD2. The CDR3 is 18 residues long. Germline V lookup: CDR1 SNHLY, CDR2 FYNNEI. The J segment lost 0 bases and the V segment lost 6 bases, leaving 10 bases of the junction unmatched. Here the CDR3 DNA reads TGTGCCAGCAGCCCACTAGCGGGAGTTTTGATAGCCAAAAACATTCAGTACTTC. Protein: CASSPLAGVLIAKNIQYF.

V is TRBV7-8 and J is TRBJ2-1; TRBD1 aligns across 11 bases. V shed 5 bases and J 8 bases; nucleotides not matched to a gene: 5. Germline CDR1 SGHVS, CDR2 FQNEAQ. The CDR3 is 14 amino acids. The CDR3: CASSVGTGGHEQFF. The CDR3 nucleotides read TGTGCCAGCAGCGTCGGGACAGGGGGTCATGAGCAGTTCTTC.

This clonotype showed up many times. The chain uses TRBV9 and TRBJ2-1; 7 nucleotides match TRBD1. V trimming: 3 bases; J trimming: 5 bases; junction bases outside the gene matches: 5. Germline V gene data show CDR1 as SGDLS and CDR2 as YYNGEE. This CDR3 region has 14 residues. The CDR3 DNA reads TGTGCCAGCAGCGACCGGGACAGACACAATGAGCAGTTCTTC. Protein product: CASSDRDRHNEQFF.

This clonotype was picked up many times. J is TRBJ1-1 and V is TRBV6-1; D ambiguous. The CDR3 totals 12 residues. The germline V gene encodes CDR1 MNHNS and CDR2 SASEGT. V lost 6 bases, J lost 4 bases, and 9 bases lay in between. The CDR3 coding sequence is TGTGCCAGCAGGGCTGTCGGCACTGAAGCTTTCTTT. This gives the protein CASRAVGTEAFF.

This clonotype has more than one count but fewer than ten. Since a much larger clone is just one base distant, this may be a read error. The chain couples TRBV7-9 to TRBJ1-4, with D perhaps TRBD1 (6 bases). The CDR3 sequence is 14 residues long. Germline V gene data show CDR1 as SEHNR and CDR2 as FQNEAQ (reference sequence). The CDR3 sequence: CASGLGGGVEKLFF. In DNA, the CDR3 is TGTGCCAGCGGCTTGGGAGGGGGAGTTGAAAAACTGTTTTTT.

This clonotype was counted at least ten times. CDR3 nucleotide sequence: TGTGCCAGCAGCCTTCGACAGGCCAGAGGCCAAGAGACCCAGTACTTC. Protein product: CASSLRQARGQETQYF. This rearrangement joins TRBV7-6 to TRBJ2-5, with D possibly matching TRBD1 (6 bases). The CDR3 has 16 residues. The V end lost 5 bases, the J end lost 1 base, and 17 bases lay between the germline ends. CDR1 is SGHVS, CDR2 FNYEAQ, per germline.

For this clonotype: This could be a read error, since a much larger clone is one nucleotide away. This chain uses TRBV20-1 with TRBJ2-1, with TRBD1 as a possible D gene (5 bases). Per the germline V gene, CDR1 is DFQATT and CDR2 is SNEGSKA (reference sequence). V gave up 3 bases and J gave up 4 bases, with 13 bases separating them. This CDR3 has 14 residues. In DNA, the CDR3 is TGCAGTGCTAGGAAGACAGAATTTTACAATGAGCAGTTCTTC. Its protein is CSARKTEFYNEQFF.

This clonotype appeared many times. Compared with germline, one end of the junction differs, possibly owing to a read error. The chain combines TRBV7-2 with TRBJ2-2; a weak D match, TRBD2 (6 bases). Germline CDR1 and CDR2: SGHTA and FQGNSA. The CDR3 runs 15 residues. CDR3 in amino acids: CASLLIGGNTGELSF. In nucleotides, the CDR3 is TGTGCCAGCCTTTTAATAGGCGGGAACACCGGGGAGCTGTCTTTT.